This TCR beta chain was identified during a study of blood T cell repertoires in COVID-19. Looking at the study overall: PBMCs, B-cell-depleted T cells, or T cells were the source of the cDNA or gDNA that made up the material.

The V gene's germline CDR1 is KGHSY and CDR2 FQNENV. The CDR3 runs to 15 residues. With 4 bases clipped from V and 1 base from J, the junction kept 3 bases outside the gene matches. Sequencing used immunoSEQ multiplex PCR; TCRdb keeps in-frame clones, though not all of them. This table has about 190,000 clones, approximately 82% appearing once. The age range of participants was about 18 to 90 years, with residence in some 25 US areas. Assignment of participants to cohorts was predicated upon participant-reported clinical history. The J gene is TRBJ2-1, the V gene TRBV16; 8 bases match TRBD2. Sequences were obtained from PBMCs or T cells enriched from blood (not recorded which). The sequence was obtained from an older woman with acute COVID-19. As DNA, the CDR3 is TGTGCCAGCAGCCTACAGCGGGGGTCCTACAATGAGCAGTTCTTC. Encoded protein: CASSLQRGSYNEQFF. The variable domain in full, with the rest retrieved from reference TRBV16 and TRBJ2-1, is GEEVAQTPKHLVRGEGQKAKLYCAPIKGHSYVFWYQQVLKNEFKFLISFQNENVFDETGMPKERFSAKCLPNSPCSLEIQATKLEDSAVYFCASSLQRGSYNEQFFGPGTRLTVL.